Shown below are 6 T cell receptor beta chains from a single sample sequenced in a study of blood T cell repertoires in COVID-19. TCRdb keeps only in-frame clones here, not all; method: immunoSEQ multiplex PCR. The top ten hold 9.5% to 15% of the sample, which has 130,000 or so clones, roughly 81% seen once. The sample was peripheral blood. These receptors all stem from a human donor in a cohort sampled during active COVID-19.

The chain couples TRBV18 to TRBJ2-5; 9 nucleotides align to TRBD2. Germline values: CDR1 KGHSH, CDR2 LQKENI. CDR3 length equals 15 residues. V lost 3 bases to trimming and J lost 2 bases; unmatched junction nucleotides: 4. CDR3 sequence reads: CASSPSGGLQETQYF. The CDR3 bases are TGTGCCAGCTCACCTAGCGGGGGCTTACAAGAGACCCAGTACTTC.

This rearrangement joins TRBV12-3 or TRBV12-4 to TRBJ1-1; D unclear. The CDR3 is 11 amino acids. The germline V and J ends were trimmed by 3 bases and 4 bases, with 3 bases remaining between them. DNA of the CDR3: TGTGCCAGCAGTTTGCGCACTGAAGCTTTCTTT. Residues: CASSLRTEAFF.

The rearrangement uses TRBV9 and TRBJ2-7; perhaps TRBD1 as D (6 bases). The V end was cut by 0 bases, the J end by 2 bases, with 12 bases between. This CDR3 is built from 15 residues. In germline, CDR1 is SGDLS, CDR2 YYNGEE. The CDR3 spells CASSVEQGWTYEQYF. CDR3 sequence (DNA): TGTGCCAGCAGCGTAGAGCAGGGGTGGACCTACGAGCAGTACTTC.

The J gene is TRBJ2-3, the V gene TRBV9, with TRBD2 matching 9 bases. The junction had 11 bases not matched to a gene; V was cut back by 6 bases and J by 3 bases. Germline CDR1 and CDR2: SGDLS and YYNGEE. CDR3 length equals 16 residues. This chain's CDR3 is CASNFGAGGPTDTQYF. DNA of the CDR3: TGTGCCAGCAACTTTGGGGCGGGGGGGCCTACAGATACGCAGTATTTT.

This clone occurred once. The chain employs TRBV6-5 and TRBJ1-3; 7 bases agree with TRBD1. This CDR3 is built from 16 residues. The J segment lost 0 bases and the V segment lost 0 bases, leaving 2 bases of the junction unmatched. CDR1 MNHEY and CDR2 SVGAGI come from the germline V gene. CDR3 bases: TGTGCCAGCAGTTACTCGGACAGGCGCTCTGGAAACACCATATATTTT. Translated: CASSYSDRRSGNTIYF.

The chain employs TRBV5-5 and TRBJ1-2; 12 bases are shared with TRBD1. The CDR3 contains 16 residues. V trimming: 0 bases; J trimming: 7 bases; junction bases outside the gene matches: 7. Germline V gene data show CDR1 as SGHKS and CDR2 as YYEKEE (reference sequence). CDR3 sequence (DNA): TGTGCCAGCAGCTTGGATTTGGGGGACAGGGGGCCTGGCTACACCTTC. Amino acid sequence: CASSLDLGDRGPGYTF.